Listed below are T cell receptor beta chains from one sample, sequenced in a study of shared clonotypes between healthy human individuals. Only in-frame clones appear in the TCRdb table, and some are missing; sequencing was by immunoSEQ multiplex PCR. This table holds around 2.5 million clones, roughly 93% found once. Source material: naive CD4+ T cells from PBMCs. The receptor source for this set is a man aged 18 to 29 in good health. Some clones in this sample may be carry-over from other donors' samples. Both conserved end residues are part of each CDR3. A D gene is named only where the DNA matches it firmly. Clone size is shown for a subset of rows, as once, few, many or a class of expanded clone.

j_call	clone_size	d_call	v_call	cdr3_nt	cdr3_aa
TRBJ2-7	NA	NA	TRBV28	TGTGCCAGCGGAGAGGGTTTTGAGGAGCAGTACTTC	CASGEGFEEQYF
TRBJ1-1	NA	NA	TRBV5-1	TGCGCCAGCAGCCCCCGGGACAAGAACACTGAAGCTTTCTTT	CASSPRDKNTEAFF
TRBJ2-7	NA	NA	TRBV5-5	TGTGCCAGCAGCTACTCGAGGCTCGGGGCCTACGAGCAGTACTTC	CASSYSRLGAYEQYF
TRBJ2-3	NA	TRBD1	TRBV28	TGTGCCAGCAGTTTATGGGGACAGGGAACCACAGATACGCAGTATTTT	CASSLWGQGTTDTQYF
TRBJ2-5	NA	NA	TRBV7-2	TGTGCCAGCAGCAACGTAGGGGTGGAGACCCAGTACTTC	CASSNVGVETQYF
TRBJ2-1	NA	NA	TRBV11-1	TGTGCCAGCAGCTTAGTCGGGAGAGGGGACAATGAGCAGTTCTTC	CASSLVGRGDNEQFF
TRBJ2-7	NA	TRBD2	TRBV5-1	TGCGCCAGCAGCTTGCCACTAGCGAATACCTACGAGCAGTACTTC	CASSLPLANTYEQYF
TRBJ2-1	NA	TRBD2	TRBV7-9	TGTGCCAGCAGCCGTGCCGGGACTAGCGGTTACAATGAGCAGTTCTTC	CASSRAGTSGYNEQFF
TRBJ2-1	NA	NA	TRBV9	TGTGCCAGCAGCGTAGGGGGCTGGCGGGCCACCTACAATGAGCAGTTCTTC	CASSVGGWRATYNEQFF
TRBJ2-2	NA	TRBD1	TRBV7-3	TGTGCCAGCAGTCCAACAGGGGGCTGGACCGGGGAGCTGTTTTTT	CASSPTGGWTGELFF
TRBJ2-5	NA	TRBD1	TRBV5-1	TGCGCCAGCAGCCCCGGGACAGGGGGGGGCCAAGAGACCCAGTACTTC	CASSPGTGGGQETQYF
TRBJ2-5	NA	NA	TRBV5-1	TGCGCCAGCAGCTTGGCCGCCAGGGGTCCGGAGACCCAGTACTTC	CASSLAARGPETQYF
TRBJ1-5	NA	TRBD1	TRBV19	TGTGCCAGTAGTATAGTCAGGGGGGAACAGCCCCAGCATTTT	CASSIVRGEQPQHF
TRBJ2-2	NA	NA	TRBV5-1	TGCGCCAGCAGCTTAACGGCGGGCTTCACCGGGGAGCTGTTTTTT	CASSLTAGFTGELFF
TRBJ2-3	once	NA	TRBV19	TGTGCCAGTAGTATACCTGGCCCGGCGGATACGCAGTATTTT	CASSIPGPADTQYF
TRBJ1-2	NA	NA	TRBV30	TGTGCCTGGAGTAACAGGCCGATTGGCTACACCTTC	CAWSNRPIGYTF
TRBJ1-1	NA	TRBD1	TRBV9	TGTGCCAGCAGCGTGTGGCAGGGGGCGCTTGGCACTGAAGCTTTCTTT	CASSVWQGALGTEAFF
TRBJ2-2	NA	NA	TRBV5-1	TGCGCCAGCAGCCCAGGGACTTTCACCGGGGAGCTGTTTTTT	CASSPGTFTGELFF
TRBJ2-7	NA	NA	TRBV19	TGTGCCAGTAGCCCCATTGGGGGGGCTGGCTACGAGCAGTACTTC	CASSPIGGAGYEQYF
TRBJ2-7	NA	TRBD1	TRBV29-1	TGCAGCGTTGAAGCCGGGACAGGGGACAGCGAGCAGTACTTC	CSVEAGTGDSEQYF
TRBJ2-5	NA	NA	TRBV23-1	TGCGCCAGCACGCCCGGGCGGGACAGACAATTACAAGAGACCCAGTACTTC	CASTPGRDRQLQETQYF
TRBJ1-2	NA	NA	TRBV9	TGTGCCAGCAGCGTTAGCGGCAAAGGTGGCTACACCTTC	CASSVSGKGGYTF
TRBJ2-7	NA	TRBD1	TRBV28	TGTGCCAGCATCCTTAGGGCAGGGGGTAGCTACGAGCAGTACTTC	CASILRAGGSYEQYF
TRBJ2-3	NA	TRBD2	TRBV5-4	TGTGCCAGCAGCTTTCCTAGCGGGAGGCCAGATACGCAGTATTTT	CASSFPSGRPDTQYF
TRBJ1-1	NA	NA	TRBV29-1	TGCAGCGTTGAAGATAGCGGGGTGGACACTGAAGCTTTCTTT	CSVEDSGVDTEAFF
TRBJ2-3	NA	NA	TRBV11-1	TGTGCCAGCAGCCCAACCACAGATACGCAGTATTTT	CASSPTTDTQYF
TRBJ2-6	NA	NA	TRBV6-6	TGTGCCAGCAGTTACTTAGGGGGGTCTGGGGCCAACGTCCTGACTTTC	CASSYLGGSGANVLTF
TRBJ2-5	NA	TRBD1	TRBV2	TGTGCCTCCGGGACAGGGGCTGTAGAGACCCAGTACTTC	CASGTGAVETQYF
TRBJ1-2	once	NA	TRBV4-2	TGTGCCAGCAGCCAAGAGGTAATGGATGGCTACACCTTC	CASSQEVMDGYTF
TRBJ2-1	NA	NA	TRBV11-3	TGTGCCAGCAGCTTAGGGCGAGAGGGGAATGAGCAGTTCTTC	CASSLGREGNEQFF
TRBJ2-7	NA	NA	TRBV18	TGTGCCAGCTCAACATCACAGGATTCCTACGAGCAGTACTTC	CASSTSQDSYEQYF
TRBJ2-1	NA	NA	TRBV30	TGTGCCTGGAGTGGCGGCTACAGTAGCTCCTACAATGAGCAGTTCTTC	CAWSGGYSSSYNEQFF
TRBJ2-7	NA	NA	TRBV7-2	TGTGCCAGCAGCACGCACGTGGGGGGGCCCTCCTACGAGCAGTACTTC	CASSTHVGGPSYEQYF
TRBJ1-1	once	TRBD1	TRBV18	TGTGCCAGCTCCATACAGGGGTTGGTAGGGAACACTGAAGCTTTCTTT	CASSIQGLVGNTEAFF
TRBJ2-5	NA	NA	TRBV4-3	TGCGCCAGCAGCCTAGCGAGAGGAGAGACCCAGTACTTC	CASSLARGETQYF
TRBJ2-2	once	NA	TRBV5-1	TGCGCCAGCAGCTTGTATTCGGGGGTCGACACCGGGGAGCTGTTTTTT	CASSLYSGVDTGELFF
TRBJ2-2	NA	TRBD1	TRBV7-2	TGTGCCAGCAGCCGCGGACAGGGGGCGGACACCGGGGAGCTGTTTTTT	CASSRGQGADTGELFF
TRBJ2-7	NA	NA	TRBV11-2	TGTGCCAGCATCGGGTTCAGCTCCTACGAGCAGTACTTC	CASIGFSSYEQYF
TRBJ2-1	NA	NA	TRBV5-1	TGCGCCAGCAGCTTCCCAGGGGGGTACAATGAGCAGTTCTTC	CASSFPGGYNEQFF
TRBJ2-1	NA	TRBD2	TRBV27	TGTGCCAGCGCGCGGGAGGGCCCTTACAATGAGCAGTTCTTC	CASAREGPYNEQFF